This T cell receptor beta chain was profiled in a study of T cells after yellow fever vaccination. The CDR3 loop spans 16 amino acids. V trimming: 1 base; J trimming: 8 bases; junction bases outside the gene matches: 10. Per germline, CDR1 SEHNR and CDR2 FQNEAQ (reference sequence). For this clonotype: What it binds is not known.

Template switching with 5'RACE generated the TCR cDNA and added a universal primer site and UMIs. Each CDR3 protein gets one entry after TCRdb re-called the 5' RACE reads with MiXCR. Counted here are 120,000 or so distinct CDR3 sequences, over 8% occurring once; the ten biggest clones make up roughly 40%. Study findings and constraints: Some clonotypes, a small share, were shared between CD4 and CD8 compartments. Most primary-vaccination clones recurred post-booster (more than 95% CD4, more than 85% CD8). Bulk-population clonotypes that are abundant could appear as contaminants in FACS-sorted repertoires.

This sequence was found in a man aged 18 to 30 who received the YFV17D yellow fever vaccine. The specimen comprised CD8+ T cells sorted from PBMCs, sampled on the day of the yellow fever booster vaccination. The V call is TRBV7-9, the J call TRBJ1-2; 10 nucleotides line up with TRBD1. CDR3 sequence (DNA): TGTGCCAGCAGCTTAGGTCGGACAGGGGGACCGTTCGGCTACACCTTC. This encodes CASSLGRTGGPFGYTF.